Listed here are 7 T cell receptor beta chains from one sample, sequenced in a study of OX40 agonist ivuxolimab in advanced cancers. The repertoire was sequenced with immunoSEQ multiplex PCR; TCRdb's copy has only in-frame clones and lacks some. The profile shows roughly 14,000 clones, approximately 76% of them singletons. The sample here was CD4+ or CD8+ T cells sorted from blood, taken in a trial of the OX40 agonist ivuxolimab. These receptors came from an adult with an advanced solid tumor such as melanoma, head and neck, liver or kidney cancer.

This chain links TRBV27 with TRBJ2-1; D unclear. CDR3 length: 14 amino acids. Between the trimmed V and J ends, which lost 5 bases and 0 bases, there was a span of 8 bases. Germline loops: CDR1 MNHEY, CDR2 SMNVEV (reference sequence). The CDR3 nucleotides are TGTGCCAGCAGTATCCGGCGCTCCTACAATGAGCAGTTCTTC. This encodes CASSIRRSYNEQFF.

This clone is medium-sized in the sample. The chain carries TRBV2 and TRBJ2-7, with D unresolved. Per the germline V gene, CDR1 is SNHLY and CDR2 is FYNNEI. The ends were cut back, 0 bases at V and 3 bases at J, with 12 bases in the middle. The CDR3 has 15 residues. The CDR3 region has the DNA TGTGCCAGCAGTGAAGCGTCGCCGACCTACTACGAGCAGTACTTC. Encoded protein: CASSEASPTYYEQYF.

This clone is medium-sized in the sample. The CDR3 loop is CASSPYWVSSYEQYF. CDR3 bases: TGTGCCAGCAGCCCTTACTGGGTTAGCTCCTACGAGCAGTACTTC. This chain uses TRBV27 with TRBJ2-7; D is unresolved. Germline V gene lookup returns CDR1 MNHEY and CDR2 SMNVEV (reference sequence). This CDR3 spans 15 amino acids. V shed 6 bases and J shed 0 bases, with 15 bases lying between them.

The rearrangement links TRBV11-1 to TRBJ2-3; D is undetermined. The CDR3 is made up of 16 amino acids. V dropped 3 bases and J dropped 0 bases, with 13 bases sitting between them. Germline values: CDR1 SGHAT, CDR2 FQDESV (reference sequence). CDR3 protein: CASSLRLGRSTDTQYF. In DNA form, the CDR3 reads TGTGCCAGCAGCTTGCGTTTAGGGCGCAGCACAGATACGCAGTATTTT.

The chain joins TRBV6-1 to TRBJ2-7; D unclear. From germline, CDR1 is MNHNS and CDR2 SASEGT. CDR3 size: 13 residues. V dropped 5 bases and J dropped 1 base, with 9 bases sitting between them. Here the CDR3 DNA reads TGTGCCAGCAGTTTGGTCGGGTCCTACGAGCAGTACTTC. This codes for CASSLVGSYEQYF.

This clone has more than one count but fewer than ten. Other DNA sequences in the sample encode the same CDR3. The CDR3 reads CATSQDRGYEQYF. The CDR3, as DNA: TGTGCCACCAGTCAGGACAGGGGCTACGAGCAGTACTTC. The chain combines TRBV15 with TRBJ2-7, with 9 bases matching TRBD1. The junction had 3 bases not matched to a gene; V was cut back by 6 bases and J by 3 bases. This CDR3 is 13 amino acids long. Germline V gene sequence: CDR1 LNHNV, CDR2 YYDKDF (reference sequence).

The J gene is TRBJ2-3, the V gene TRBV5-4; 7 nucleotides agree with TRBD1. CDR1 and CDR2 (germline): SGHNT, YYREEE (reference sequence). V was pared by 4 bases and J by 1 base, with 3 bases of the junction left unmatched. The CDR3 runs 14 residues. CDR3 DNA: TGTGCCAGCAGCACAGGGACAGGCACAGATACGCAGTATTTT. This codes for CASSTGTGTDTQYF.